This TCR beta chain came from a study of identical twins. This clonotype was counted only a few times. Its specificity is unknown. Study-wide points: The presence of invariant MAIT and iNKT cells could partly confound analyses of zero-insertion sequences. Out-of-frame sharing of TCR alpha in monozygotic twins was underestimated by models.

Addition of a universal primer site occurred through template switching, and cDNA carried unique molecular identifiers. TCRdb recomputed calls from the 5' RACE reads with MiXCR, one row per CDR3 protein. The sample lists some 500,000 distinct CDR3 sequences; roughly a fifth were seen once. CDR1 is DFQATT, CDR2 SNEGSKA, per germline (reference sequence). The CDR3 runs 16 residues. Germline trimming cut 3 bases from V and 2 bases from J; bases unmatched to any gene: 11. The sample was also linked to a second study, of T cells expressing NK-cell markers. That source reports: There remained a lack of clarity about HCMV specificity of expanded NKG2C+ T cell clones.

This clonotype originated in a woman between 18 and 30 years old in good health. The V gene is TRBV20-1, the J gene TRBJ2-7, with 9 bases fitting TRBD1. Sequencing was carried out using CD4+ T cells sorted from blood. This CDR3 reads CSASPIPGQGTYEQYF. In DNA form, the CDR3 reads TGCAGTGCTAGCCCGATACCCGGACAGGGGACCTACGAGCAGTACTTC.